This entry lists 32 T cell receptor beta chains sequenced from one sample in a study of blood T cell repertoires in COVID-19 (dated by TCRdb to about 2020). The library was produced with the immunoSEQ multiplex PCR assay. This immuneACCESS table, as held by TCRdb, lists in-frame sequences with V and J called but not all clones. Of the missing ones, under half trace to an unresolved V gene in checked studies; the others have no known cause. This sample holds about 97,000 clones; 85% to 90% were observed only once. Around 2.1% of the sample comes from the top ten. The sample was peripheral blood. These TCRs come from a man between 45 and 60 years old with COVID-19, enrolled during active disease.

The genes are TRBV11-2 and TRBJ2-7; 7 nucleotides align to TRBD1. The CDR3 extends over 15 amino acids. Germline CDR1 SGHAT, CDR2 FQNNGV. V lost 0 bases to trimming and J lost 6 bases; unmatched junction nucleotides: 8. The CDR3 DNA sequence: TGTGCCAGCAGCTTAGACCTGACAGGGTTCCTCGAGCAGTACTTC. Translation gives CASSLDLTGFLEQYF.

The rearrangement uses TRBV3-1 (or the pseudogene TRBV3-2) and TRBJ2-2, with D tentatively TRBD2 (6 bases). V was clipped by 0 bases and J by 6 bases, with 11 bases between them. The CDR3 runs 15 residues. Germline V lookup: CDR1 LGHDT, CDR2 YNNKEL (reference sequence). In nucleotides, the CDR3 is TGTGCCAGCAGCCAAGATCCGGGCGGGGCCGGGGAGCTGTTTTTT. This encodes CASSQDPGGAGELFF.

This chain connects TRBV7-6 to TRBJ1-5; D is unclear. Germline lookup yields CDR1 SGHVS and CDR2 FNYEAQ. The CDR3 is made up of 15 amino acids. V was cut by 2 bases and J by 0 bases, with 8 bases left in between. CDR3 protein: CASSLSGNSNQPQHF. The DNA of the CDR3 is TGTGCCAGCAGCTTAAGCGGAAATAGCAATCAGCCCCAGCATTTT.

The chain uses TRBV18 and TRBJ2-5; 7 positions match TRBD1. V lost 5 bases and J lost 1; bases outside the gene matches: 4. The CDR3 extends over 14 amino acids. Germline V lookup: CDR1 KGHSH, CDR2 LQKENI. The chain's CDR3 is CASSIRTGQETQYF. The CDR3 DNA follows: TGTGCCAGCTCAATAAGGACAGGCCAAGAGACCCAGTACTTC.

The V gene is TRBV19, the J gene TRBJ1-6; 10 bases are shared with TRBD1. V was clipped by 3 bases and J by 3 bases; unmatched bases: 5. The CDR3 spans 17 residues. CDR1 LNHDA and CDR2 SQIVND come from the germline V gene (reference sequence). The CDR3, as DNA: TGTGCCAGTAGTATCGGACAGGGGGATCACTATAATTCACCCCTCCACTTT. This sequence encodes CASSIGQGDHYNSPLHF.

The gene calls are TRBV4-1 and TRBJ1-6, with D possibly TRBD1 on 5 matching bases. This CDR3 is 19 amino acids long. Trimming took off 4 bases at V and 5 bases at J, with 24 bases between the two ends. The V gene's germline CDR1 is MGHRA and CDR2 YSYEKL. The chain's CDR3 is CASSLWWQGLGSDNSPLHF. As DNA, the CDR3 is TGCGCCAGCAGCCTCTGGTGGCAGGGTTTAGGCTCAGATAATTCACCCCTCCACTTT.

V and J are TRBV7-9 and TRBJ1-3; 7 nucleotides line up with TRBD1. Germline trimming cut 7 bases from V and 2 bases from J; bases unmatched to any gene: 11. The CDR3 extends over 16 amino acids. Germline CDR1 reads SEHNR; CDR2 reads FQNEAQ (reference sequence). The CDR3 coding sequence is TGTGCCAGCAATCTACAGCCAGGGGGACCTGGAAACACCATATATTTT. It encodes CASNLQPGGPGNTIYF.

The table lists this clone with a few counts. V is TRBV3-1 (or the pseudogene TRBV3-2) and J is TRBJ2-5; possible D gene TRBD2, 6 bases. Trimming took off 4 bases at V and 7 bases at J, with 10 bases between the two ends. Germline-derived CDR1 and CDR2 are LGHDT and YNNKEL (reference sequence). The CDR3 contains 12 residues. CDR3 in amino acids: CASSRDLGTQYF. The DNA for the CDR3 is TGTGCCAGCAGCCGGGACTTAGGGACCCAGTACTTC.

The chain has TRBV12-1 and TRBJ2-2; the D call in the table, TRBD2, was not verified against the DNA. TRBV12-1 is an annotated pseudogene. CDR3 length: 17 residues. The CDR3 DNA follows: TGTGCCAGCAGCTTGCACCTGTGGCTAGGAGGTACCGGGGAGCTGTTTTTT. It translates to CASSLHLWLGGTGELFF.

The chain carries TRBV6-5 and TRBJ1-3; TRBD1 matches at 8 bases. V shed 7 bases and J 4 bases; nucleotides not matched to a gene: 3. This CDR3 contains 13 residues. Germline V gene lookup returns CDR1 MNHEY and CDR2 SVGAGI. CDR3: CASTGDRGNTIYF. DNA of the CDR3: TGTGCCAGCACCGGGGACAGGGGAAACACCATATATTTT.

The chain has TRBV2 and TRBJ1-1; D gene uncertain. The CDR3 runs to 12 residues. Looked up from germline, CDR1 is SNHLY and CDR2 is FYNNEI. V was clipped by 0 bases and J by 5 bases, with 4 bases between them. Here the CDR3 reads CASSEAETEAFF. The CDR3 region has the DNA TGTGCCAGCAGTGAAGCTGAGACTGAAGCTTTCTTT.

The chain recombines TRBV11-2 with TRBJ2-1; weak D call: TRBD2 (5 bases). This CDR3 region has 16 residues. Germline loops: CDR1 SGHAT, CDR2 FQNNGV. The ends were cut back, 2 bases at V and 6 bases at J, with 17 bases in the middle. The CDR3 loop reads CASSLQTSGSVNEQFF. The CDR3 coding sequence is TGTGCCAGCAGCTTACAAACTTCGGGATCTGTCAATGAGCAGTTCTTC.

V gene TRBV11-1 combines with J gene TRBJ2-7; TRBD1 aligns across 9 bases. There are 15 residues in the CDR3. CDR1 and CDR2 from the germline V gene are SGHAT and FQDESV (reference sequence). Trimming took 6 bases from V and 5 from J; bases not matched to a gene: 11. As DNA, the CDR3 is TGTGCCAGCAGACTTTCCGGGACAGGGTTCCACGAGCAGTACTTC. Translation gives CASRLSGTGFHEQYF. Full variable domain (outside the CDR3, taken from reference TRBV11-1 and TRBJ2-7): EAEVAQSPRYKITEKSQAVAFWCDPISGHATLYWYRQILGQGPELLVQFQDESVVDDSQLPKDRFSAERLKGVDSTLKIQPAELGDSAMYLCASRLSGTGFHEQYFGPGTRLTVT.

The rearrangement links TRBV30 to TRBJ1-6, with D tentatively TRBD1 (6 bases). Germline CDR1 is GTSNPN and CDR2 is SVGIG (reference sequence). The CDR3 length is 16 residues. V shed 0 bases and J shed 4 bases, with 13 bases lying between them. The CDR3 loop is CAWSVPGQKYNSPLHF. CDR3 sequence (DNA): TGTGCCTGGAGTGTACCAGGACAGAAATATAATTCACCCCTCCACTTT. The full variable domain, its missing parts supplied by reference TRBV30 and TRBJ1-6, is SQTIHQWPATLVQPVGSPLSLECTVEGTSNPNLYWYRQAAGRGLQLLFYSVGIGQISSEVPQNLSASRPQDRQFILSSKKLLLSDSGFYLCAWSVPGQKYNSPLHFGNGTRLTVT.

The CDR3 sequence is CAWRAKGGRVGYTF. CDR3 DNA sequence: TGTGCCTGGAGGGCGAAAGGGGGAAGAGTTGGCTACACCTTC. The rearrangement links TRBV30 to TRBJ1-2; D might be TRBD1 (6 bases). Germline assignment: CDR1 GTSNPN and CDR2 SVGIG (reference sequence). This CDR3 comprises 14 residues. Trimming removed 3 bases from V and 7 bases from J, with 18 bases in between.

The rearrangement links TRBV6-5 to TRBJ1-2; a possible D gene is TRBD1 (6 bases). The CDR3 has 15 amino acids. Per the germline V gene, CDR1 is MNHEY and CDR2 is SVGAGI. Trimming took 5 bases from V and 2 from J, leaving 15 bases between them. For the CDR3, the DNA is TGTGCCAGCAGTCTACGACGGACAGAGAACTATGGCTACACCTTC. Its protein is CASSLRRTENYGYTF.

This clone was found a few times. The chain is built from TRBV19 and TRBJ1-2; 7 nucleotides match TRBD1. Trimming removed 5 bases from V and 4 bases from J; junction bases left unmatched: 7. The CDR3 has 14 amino acids. Germline lookup yields CDR1 LNHDA and CDR2 SQIVND (reference sequence). The CDR3 DNA reads TGTGCCAGTAGTCCAGGGGACAGAGTCTATGGCTACACCTTC. This translates into CASSPGDRVYGYTF.

This clone was seen once. This rearrangement joins TRBV18 to TRBJ2-3, with 10 bases lining up with TRBD2. The CDR3 runs 15 residues. Germline V gene sequence: CDR1 KGHSH, CDR2 LQKENI. The V and J ends lost 3 bases and 4 bases, in that order; junction bases with no gene match: 4. The CDR3 is CASSPRLAGADTQYF. As DNA, the CDR3 is TGTGCCAGCTCACCCCGTCTAGCGGGGGCAGATACGCAGTATTTT.

The V gene is TRBV18, the J gene TRBJ2-7; TRBD2 matches at 12 bases. From germline, CDR1 is KGHSH and CDR2 LQKENI. V was pared by 3 bases and J by 4 bases, with 4 bases of the junction left unmatched. This CDR3 comprises 15 residues. The CDR3 here is CASSPGLAGTYEQYF. The CDR3 DNA reads as TGTGCCAGCTCACCCGGACTAGCGGGGACTTACGAGCAGTACTTC.

This clone was seen once. The rearrangement uses TRBV27 and TRBJ2-1, with 7 bases lining up with TRBD1. J gave up 0 bases and V 6 bases, and 5 bases lay outside the gene matches. CDR1 is MNHEY, CDR2 SMNVEV, per germline (reference sequence). The CDR3 sequence is 15 residues long. This chain's CDR3 is CASSPDRISYNEQFF. The DNA for the CDR3 is TGTGCCAGCAGCCCGGACAGGATCTCCTACAATGAGCAGTTCTTC.

The J gene is TRBJ2-1, the V gene TRBV6-5; D possibly corresponds to TRBD2 (7 bases). V lost 6 bases and J 13 bases, leaving 13 bases between the germline ends. Germline V lookup: CDR1 MNHEY, CDR2 SVGAGI. The CDR3 runs 11 residues. The DNA for the CDR3 is TGTGCCAGCAGCTCCGGGGGGCCCCAGTTCTTC. Translated, it gives CASSSGGPQFF.

The chain employs TRBV9 and TRBJ2-3; 8 bases map to TRBD1. The germline CDR1 and CDR2 sequences are SGDLS and YYNGEE. The CDR3 has 16 residues. J gave up 6 bases and V 0 bases, and 9 bases lay outside the gene matches. Here the CDR3 DNA reads TGTGCCAGCAGCGTAGCCTCGGGACAGGAGTCCGATACGCAGTATTTT. Translating gives CASSVASGQESDTQYF. Using reference TRBV9 and TRBJ2-3 for the parts outside the CDR3, the full variable domain is DSGVTQTPKHLITATGQRVTLRCSPRSGDLSVYWYQQSLDQGLQFLIQYYNGEERAKGNILERFSAQQFPDLHSELNLSSLELGDSALYFCASSVASGQESDTQYFGPGTRLTVL.

V is TRBV7-2 and J is TRBJ2-7; 15 bases are shared with TRBD2. V gave up 2 bases and J gave up 4 bases; unmatched junction bases: 6. Looked up from germline, CDR1 is SGHTA and CDR2 is FQGNSA. The CDR3 spans 17 residues. CDR3 DNA: TGTGCCAGCAGCTTAACATCGGGGACTAGCGGGGGGTACGAGCAGTACTTC. It yields the protein CASSLTSGTSGGYEQYF.

CDR3 protein: CAWRAGGTSGKLFF. DNA of the CDR3: TGTGCCTGGAGGGCCGGGGGGACGAGTGGAAAACTGTTTTTT. The chain has TRBV30 and TRBJ1-4, with D tentatively TRBD1 (5 bases). The CDR3 has 14 amino acids. The V end was cut by 3 bases, the J end by 10 bases, with 18 bases between. Per germline, CDR1 GTSNPN and CDR2 SVGIG (reference sequence).

This clone has a handful of counts. The chain couples TRBV5-1 to TRBJ2-2, with TRBD2 identical over 11 bases. Per germline, CDR1 SGHRS and CDR2 YFSETQ. Trimming removed 3 bases from V and 3 bases from J; junction bases left unmatched: 10. The CDR3 covers 18 residues. The CDR3 DNA is TGCGCCAGCAGCTCAGAAAAACTAGCGGGGGTTTACACCGGGGAGCTGTTTTTT. Translation: CASSSEKLAGVYTGELFF. The full variable domain, completed using reference TRBV5-1 and TRBJ2-2, is KAGVTQTPRYLIKTRGQQVTLSCSPISGHRSVSWYQQTPGQGLQFLFEYFSETQRNKGNFPGRFSGRQFSNSRSEMNVSTLELGDSALYLCASSSEKLAGVYTGELFFGEGSRLTVL.

The CDR3 here is CASSPDRGREAFF. The DNA of the CDR3 is TGTGCCAGCAGCCCCGACAGGGGCCGTGAAGCTTTCTTT. The V call is TRBV7-2, the J call TRBJ1-1; 8 bases agree with TRBD1. From germline, CDR1 is SGHTA and CDR2 FQGNSA. V gave up 5 bases and J gave up 7 bases; unmatched junction bases: 6. This CDR3 has 13 amino acids.

The rearrangement links TRBV7-8 to TRBJ2-6; TRBD2 is a possible D gene (6 bases). Germline values: CDR1 SGHVS, CDR2 FQNEAQ. The length of the CDR3 is 16 residues. Trimming cost V 5 bases and J 3 bases, with 14 bases left between them. The CDR3 region has the DNA TGTGCCAGCAGCCCCCTAGGAGGGAATGGGGCCAACGTCCTGACTTTC. This codes for CASSPLGGNGANVLTF.

The chain carries TRBV7-5 and TRBJ2-1; the D call TRBD2 from the table was never checked on the DNA. TRBV7-5 is assigned pseudogene status. The CDR3 runs to 18 residues. Here the CDR3 DNA reads TGTGCCAGAAGCTTAAGGCCGAGACTAGCGGGGGAGTACAATGAGCAGTTCTTC. It codes for CARSLRPRLAGEYNEQFF.

The rearrangement links TRBV18 to TRBJ1-3; tentative D call: TRBD1 (6 bases). CDR3 length: 15 residues. Germline V CDR1 and CDR2: KGHSH, LQKENI. Trimming pared 3 bases from V and 0 bases from J, leaving 9 bases between. CDR3 region: CASSPRQDSGNTIYF. In nucleotides, the CDR3 is TGTGCCAGCTCACCGAGACAGGACTCTGGAAACACCATATATTTT.

This chain uses TRBV7-9 with TRBJ2-7; TRBD1 agrees at 12 bases. Trimming removed 4 bases from V and 5 bases from J; junction bases left unmatched: 9. Germline CDR1 is SEHNR and CDR2 is FQNEAQ (reference sequence). There are 16 residues in the CDR3. In DNA, the CDR3 is TGTGCCAGCAGCTCGGGGCCGGGGACAGGGGGCCACGAGCAGTACTTC. Its protein product is CASSSGPGTGGHEQYF. Full variable domain (rest looked up from reference TRBV7-9 and TRBJ2-7): DTGVSQNPRHKITKRGQNVTFRCDPISEHNRLYWYRQTLGQGPEFLTYFQNEAQLEKSRLLSDRFSAERPKGSFSTLEIQRTEQGDSAMYLCASSSGPGTGGHEQYFGPGTRLTVT.

The chain couples TRBV9 to TRBJ1-2, with TRBD1 identical over 7 bases. The CDR3 consists of 16 residues. V dropped 4 bases and J dropped 4; count of bases not matched to a gene: 13. The germline V gene encodes CDR1 SGDLS and CDR2 YYNGEE. CDR3 coding DNA: TGTGCCAGCAGCACCGGGACAGCGCAAGAGGGCTATGGCTACACCTTC. It specifies CASSTGTAQEGYGYTF.

Here the CDR3 DNA reads TGTGCCAGCAGCTTACCGACAGGGGCTAATGAAAAACTGTTTTTT. Translation gives CASSLPTGANEKLFF. The gene calls are TRBV7-9 and TRBJ1-4, with 8 bases lining up with TRBD1. The CDR3 runs 15 residues. Germline-derived CDR1 and CDR2 are SEHNR and FQNEAQ (reference sequence). V was pared by 2 bases and J by 3 bases, with 2 bases of the junction left unmatched.